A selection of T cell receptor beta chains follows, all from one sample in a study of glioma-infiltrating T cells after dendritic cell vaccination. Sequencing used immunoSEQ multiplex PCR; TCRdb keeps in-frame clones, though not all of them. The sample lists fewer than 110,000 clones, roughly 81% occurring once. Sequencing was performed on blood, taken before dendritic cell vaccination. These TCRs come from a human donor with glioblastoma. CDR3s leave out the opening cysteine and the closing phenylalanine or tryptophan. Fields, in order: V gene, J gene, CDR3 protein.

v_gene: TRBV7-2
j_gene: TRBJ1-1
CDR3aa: ASSGGRGSEAF

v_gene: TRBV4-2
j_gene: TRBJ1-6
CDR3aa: ASSQDRDRANSPLH

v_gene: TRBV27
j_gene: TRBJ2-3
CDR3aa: ASSFDSSGARDTQY

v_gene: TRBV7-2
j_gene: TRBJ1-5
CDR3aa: ASSLDDRGYDQPQH

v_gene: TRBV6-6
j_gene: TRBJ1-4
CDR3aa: ASSYARTYNEKLF

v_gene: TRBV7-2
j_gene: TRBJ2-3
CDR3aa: ASSLTGGGQGVTQY

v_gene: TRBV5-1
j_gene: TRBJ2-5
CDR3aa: ASSLAASGGADETQY

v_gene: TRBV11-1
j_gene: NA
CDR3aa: ASNVGQGRYEQY

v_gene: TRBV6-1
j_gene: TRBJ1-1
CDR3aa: ASGGLRFEAF

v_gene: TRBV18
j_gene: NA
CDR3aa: ASSLTTGYYEQY

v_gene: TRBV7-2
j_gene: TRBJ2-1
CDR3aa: ASSFGQGYYNEQF

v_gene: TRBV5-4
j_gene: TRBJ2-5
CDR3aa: ASRTIGGGQETQY

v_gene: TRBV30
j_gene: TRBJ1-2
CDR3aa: AWSRIYTGGNGYT

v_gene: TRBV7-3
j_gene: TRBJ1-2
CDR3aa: ASSSTSRRLHYGYT

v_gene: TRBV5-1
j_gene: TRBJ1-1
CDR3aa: ASSLASPGYTEAF

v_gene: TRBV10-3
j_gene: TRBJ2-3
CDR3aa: AISAPQGGGPGDTQY

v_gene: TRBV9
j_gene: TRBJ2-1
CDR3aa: ASSVEVTSSYNEQF

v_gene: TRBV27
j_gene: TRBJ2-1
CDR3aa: GTALSYNEQF

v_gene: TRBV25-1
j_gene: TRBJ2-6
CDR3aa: ASSGYGFLGANVLT

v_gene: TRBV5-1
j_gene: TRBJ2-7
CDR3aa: ASRLQPGQGYEQY

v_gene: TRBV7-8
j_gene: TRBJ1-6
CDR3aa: ASSSSTGLNSPLH

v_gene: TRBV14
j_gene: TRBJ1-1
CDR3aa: ASSQGGWVLRRTEAF

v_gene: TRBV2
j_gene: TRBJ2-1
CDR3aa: ASSNRSSYNEQF

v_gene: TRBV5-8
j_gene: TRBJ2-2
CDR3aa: ASTPPFANTGELF

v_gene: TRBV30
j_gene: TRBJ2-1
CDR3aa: AWSVGAATYNEQF

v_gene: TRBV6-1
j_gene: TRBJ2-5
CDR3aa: ASSSPPGGETQY

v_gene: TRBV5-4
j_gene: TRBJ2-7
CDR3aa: ASSSTRQTLGDEQY

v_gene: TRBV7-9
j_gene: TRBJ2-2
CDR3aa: ASSFSRRTGELF

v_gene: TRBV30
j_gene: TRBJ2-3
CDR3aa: AWSLGTDTQY

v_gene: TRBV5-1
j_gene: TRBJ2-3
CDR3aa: ASSLVGGGYTDTQY

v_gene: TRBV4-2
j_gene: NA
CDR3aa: ASSQAGGGAGYEQY

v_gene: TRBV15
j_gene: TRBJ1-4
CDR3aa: ATSGQGSRGEKLF

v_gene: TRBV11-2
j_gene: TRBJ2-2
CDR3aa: ASSFGSTSGGADGLF

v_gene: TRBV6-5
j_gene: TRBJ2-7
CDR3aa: ASSYSRAYEQY

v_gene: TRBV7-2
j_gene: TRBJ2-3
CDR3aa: ASSLGDYGGGITDTQY

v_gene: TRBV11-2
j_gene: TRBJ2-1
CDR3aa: ASSGQGASYNEQF

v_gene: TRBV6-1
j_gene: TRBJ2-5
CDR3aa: ASERGDRETQY

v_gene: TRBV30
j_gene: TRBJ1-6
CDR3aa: AWSVRTSFPLH

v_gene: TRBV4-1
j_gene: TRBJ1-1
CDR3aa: ASSQAGQRVAEAF

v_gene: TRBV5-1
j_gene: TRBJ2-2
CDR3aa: ASSRPTTGTGELF

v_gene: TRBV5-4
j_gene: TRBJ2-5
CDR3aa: ASSPAGGTRETQY

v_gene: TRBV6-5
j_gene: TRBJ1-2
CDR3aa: ASSYKGEGGYT

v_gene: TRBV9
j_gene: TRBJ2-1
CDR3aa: ASNKAGRRGNEQF

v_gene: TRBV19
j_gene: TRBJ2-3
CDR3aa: ASSERLAQDTQY

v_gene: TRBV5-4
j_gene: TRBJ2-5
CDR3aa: ASSLNNRGRETQY

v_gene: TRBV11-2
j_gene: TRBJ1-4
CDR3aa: ASSLSTDPTNEKLF

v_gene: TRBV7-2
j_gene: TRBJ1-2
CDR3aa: ASSLRTGENYGYT

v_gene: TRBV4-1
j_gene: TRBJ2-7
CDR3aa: ASSQFIGTEVYEQY

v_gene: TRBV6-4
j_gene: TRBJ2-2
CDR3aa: ASKKLANTGELF

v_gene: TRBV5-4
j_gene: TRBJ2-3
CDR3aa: ASSTYTDTQY

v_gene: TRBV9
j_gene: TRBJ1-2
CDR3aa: ASSASGVGYGYT

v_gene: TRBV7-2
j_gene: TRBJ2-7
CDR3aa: ASSLRRGGLYEQY

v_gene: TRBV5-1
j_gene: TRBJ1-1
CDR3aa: ASRSTGENTEAF

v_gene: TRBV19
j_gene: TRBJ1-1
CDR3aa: ASSIRDRGNTEAF

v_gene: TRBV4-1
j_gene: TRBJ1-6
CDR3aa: ASSPQVWVSPLH

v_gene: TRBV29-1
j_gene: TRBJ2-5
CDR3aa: SVEEWRQGFYVETQY

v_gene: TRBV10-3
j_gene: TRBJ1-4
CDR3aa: ASATNEKLF

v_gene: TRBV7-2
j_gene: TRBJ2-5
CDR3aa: ASSLGTSGVPYQETQY

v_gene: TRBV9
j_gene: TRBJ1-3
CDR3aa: ASSVPGIGNTIY

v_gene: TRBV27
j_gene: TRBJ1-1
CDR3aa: ASSFRRGMNTEAF